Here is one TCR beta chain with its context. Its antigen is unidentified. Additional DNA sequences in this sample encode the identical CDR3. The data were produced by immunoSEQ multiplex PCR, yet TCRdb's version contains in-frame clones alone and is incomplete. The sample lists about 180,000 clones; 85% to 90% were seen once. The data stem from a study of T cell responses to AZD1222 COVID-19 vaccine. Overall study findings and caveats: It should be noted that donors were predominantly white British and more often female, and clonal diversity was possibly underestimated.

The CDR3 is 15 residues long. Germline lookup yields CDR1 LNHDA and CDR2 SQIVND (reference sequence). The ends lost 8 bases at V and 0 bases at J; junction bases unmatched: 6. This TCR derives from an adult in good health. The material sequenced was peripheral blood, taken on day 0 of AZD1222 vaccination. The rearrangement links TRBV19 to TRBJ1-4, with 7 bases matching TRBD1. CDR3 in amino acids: CASRLDRATNEKLFF. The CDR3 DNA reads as TGTGCCAGTCGGTTAGACAGGGCAACTAATGAAAAACTGTTTTTT. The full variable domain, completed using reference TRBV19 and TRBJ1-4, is DGGITQSPKYLFRKEGQNVTLSCEQNLNHDAMYWYRQDPGQGLRLIYYSQIVNDFQKGDIAEGYSVSREKKESFPLTVTSAQKNPTAFYLCASRLDRATNEKLFFGSGTQLSVL.